A selection of T cell receptor beta chains follows, all from one sample in a study of TIL therapy for anti-PD-1-resistant metastatic lung cancer. The table came from immunoSEQ multiplex PCR; TCRdb's copy has only in-frame clones and leaves some out. The data contain 54,000 or so clones, about nine tenths of them singletons. The sequences come from blood, collected at baseline. The receptors originated from a person aged 25 to 85 with non-small cell lung cancer. Both conserved end residues are part of each CDR3. Fields, in order: D gene, clone size, V gene, J gene, CDR3 DNA, CDR3 protein. A D gene is named only where the DNA matches it firmly. A row's size may be missing; if present it is once, few, many or a size class.

D: NA
size: NA
V: TRBV9
J: TRBJ2-1
DNA: TGTGCCAGCTCATTTCCGTCTCTTGAGCAGTTCTTC
CDR3: CASSFPSLEQFF

D: TRBD1
size: NA
V: TRBV5-1
J: TRBJ2-3
DNA: TGCGCCAGCAGCCCCCGGGACAGGGCCACAGATACGCAGTATTTT
CDR3: CASSPRDRATDTQYF

D: NA
size: NA
V: TRBV9
J: TRBJ2-2
DNA: TGTGCCAGCAGCGTAGCTGGGTCACAGGGCGGCGGGGAGCTGTTTTTT
CDR3: CASSVAGSQGGGELFF

D: TRBD1
size: once
V: TRBV6-2/TRBV6-3
J: TRBJ1-1
DNA: TGTGCCAGCAGTTACTCGAAAGGGGGACAGGGGGAGAGAAATCCTGAAGCTTTCTTT
CDR3: CASSYSKGGQGERNPEAFF

D: NA
size: once
V: TRBV6-5
J: TRBJ1-6
DNA: TGTGCCAGCAAAGGTCCTCGGTGGGATTCACCCCTCCACTTT
CDR3: CASKGPRWDSPLHF

D: NA
size: NA
V: TRBV6-5
J: TRBJ1-2
DNA: TGTGCCAGTCGACAGGCTCTTACCGGCTACACCTTC
CDR3: CASRQALTGYTF

D: NA
size: NA
V: TRBV5-1
J: TRBJ1-2
DNA: TGCGCCAGCAGCTTTTTAGACAGGTCTGGCTACACCTTC
CDR3: CASSFLDRSGYTF

D: NA
size: NA
V: TRBV18
J: TRBJ2-3
DNA: TGTGCCAGCTCACCACCCTCACGGACAAGCACAGATACGCAGTATTTT
CDR3: CASSPPSRTSTDTQYF

D: NA
size: NA
V: TRBV30
J: TRBJ1-1
DNA: TGTGCCTGGAGTAATGGGGGTACTTTGAACACTGAAGCTTTCTTT
CDR3: CAWSNGGTLNTEAFF

D: TRBD1
size: few
V: TRBV2
J: TRBJ1-2
DNA: TGTGCCAACCCAAACTGGGACAGGGGTGATGGCTACACCTTC
CDR3: CANPNWDRGDGYTF